These 4 T cell receptor beta chains originate from one sample sequenced in a study of identical twins. TCRdb independently ran MiXCR on the 5' RACE reads; one entry per CDR3 protein. The table records hundreds of thousands of distinct CDR3 sequences, around a sixth of them present only once. These same records also appear under a second study, on T cells expressing NK-cell markers.

The sequencing sample was made of PBMCs. The receptor source for this set is a woman between 18 and 29 years old in good health.

The chain combines TRBV7-2 with TRBJ2-1; D possibly matches TRBD1 or TRBD2 (6 bases each). The CDR3 length is 15 residues. V lost 5 bases and J lost 7, with 18 bases in between. The germline V gene has CDR1 SGHTA and CDR2 FQGNSA. The CDR3 loop reads CASSPKGGWRNEQFF. The DNA for the CDR3 is TGTGCCAGCAGCCCCAAAGGGGGGTGGAGGAATGAGCAGTTCTTC.

The rearrangement uses TRBV7-2 and TRBJ2-7; TRBD2 agrees at 10 bases. Germline V lookup: CDR1 SGHTA, CDR2 FQGNSA. The ends lost 0 bases at V and 5 bases at J; junction bases unmatched: 7. The CDR3 totals 16 residues. The CDR3 spells CASSLAPSGSVDEQYF. CDR3 DNA sequence: TGTGCCAGCAGCTTAGCACCTAGCGGGAGTGTCGACGAGCAGTACTTC.

The chain is built from TRBV4-3 and TRBJ2-7; D might be TRBD1 (6 bases). CDR1 is LGHNA, CDR2 YSLEER, per germline. Trimming removed 0 bases at V and 6 bases at J, with 18 bases between. The CDR3 sequence is 16 residues long. The CDR3 sequence: CASSQEWYRVDGEQYF. The DNA of the CDR3 is TGCGCCAGCAGCCAAGAATGGTACAGGGTAGATGGCGAGCAGTACTTC.

This clonotype was seen a handful of times. The rearrangement links TRBV12-3 or TRBV12-4 to TRBJ1-2, with a tentative D call TRBD1 (5 bases). The V end was cut by 8 bases, the J end by 8 bases, with 15 bases between. CDR3 size: 12 residues. CDR3 DNA: TGTGCCAGCGGTCCAGGGACGGAAGGCTACACCTTC. Its protein product is CASGPGTEGYTF.